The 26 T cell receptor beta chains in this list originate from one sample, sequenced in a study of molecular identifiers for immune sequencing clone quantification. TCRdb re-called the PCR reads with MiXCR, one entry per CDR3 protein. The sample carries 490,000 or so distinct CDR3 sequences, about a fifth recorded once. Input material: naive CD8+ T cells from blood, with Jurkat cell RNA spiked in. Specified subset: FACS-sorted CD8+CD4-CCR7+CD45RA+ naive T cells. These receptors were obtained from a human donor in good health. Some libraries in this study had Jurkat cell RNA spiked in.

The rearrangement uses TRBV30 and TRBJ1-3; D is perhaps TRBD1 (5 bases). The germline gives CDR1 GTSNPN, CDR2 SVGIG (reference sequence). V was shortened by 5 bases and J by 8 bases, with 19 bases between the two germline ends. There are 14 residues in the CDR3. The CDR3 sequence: CAWGTGTIRDTIYF. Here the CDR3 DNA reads TGTGCCTGGGGGACGGGAACAATTAGGGACACCATATATTTT.

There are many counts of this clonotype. CDR3 amino acids: CASSKYGTSGALNTGELFF. CDR3 DNA sequence: TGTGCCAGCAGCAAGTACGGGACTAGCGGGGCTCTGAACACCGGGGAGCTGTTTTTT. J is TRBJ2-2 and V is TRBV11-2; 13 bases are shared with TRBD2. There are 19 residues in the CDR3. Looked up from germline, CDR1 is SGHAT and CDR2 is FQNNGV. V lost 5 bases, J lost 1 base, and 10 bases stayed unmatched.

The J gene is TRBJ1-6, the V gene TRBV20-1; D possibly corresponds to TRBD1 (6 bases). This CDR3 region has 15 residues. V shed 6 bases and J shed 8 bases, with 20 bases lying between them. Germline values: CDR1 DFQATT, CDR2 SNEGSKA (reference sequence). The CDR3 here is CSARVRTDEYSPLHF. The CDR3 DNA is TGCAGTGCCCGAGTTCGGACAGACGAGTATTCACCCCTCCACTTT.

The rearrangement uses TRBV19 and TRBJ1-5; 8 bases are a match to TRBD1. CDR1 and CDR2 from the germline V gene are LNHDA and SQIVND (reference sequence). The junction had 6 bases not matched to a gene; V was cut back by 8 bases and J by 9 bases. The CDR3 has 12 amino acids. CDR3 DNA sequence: TGTGCCAGTCGGACAGGGTCCGCGCCCCAGCATTTT. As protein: CASRTGSAPQHF.

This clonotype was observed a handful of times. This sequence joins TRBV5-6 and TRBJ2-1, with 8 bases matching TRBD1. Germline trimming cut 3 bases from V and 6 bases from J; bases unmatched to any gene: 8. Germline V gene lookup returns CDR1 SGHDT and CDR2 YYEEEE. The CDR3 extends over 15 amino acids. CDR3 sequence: CASSSLGQGLNEQFF. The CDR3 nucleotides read TGTGCCAGCAGCTCCCTAGGACAGGGCCTCAATGAGCAGTTCTTC.

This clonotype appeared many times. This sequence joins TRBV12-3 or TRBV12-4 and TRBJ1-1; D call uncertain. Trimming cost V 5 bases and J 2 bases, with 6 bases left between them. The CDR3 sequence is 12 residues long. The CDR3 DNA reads TGTGCCAGCAGTCAGGACAACACTGAAGCTTTCTTT. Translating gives CASSQDNTEAFF.

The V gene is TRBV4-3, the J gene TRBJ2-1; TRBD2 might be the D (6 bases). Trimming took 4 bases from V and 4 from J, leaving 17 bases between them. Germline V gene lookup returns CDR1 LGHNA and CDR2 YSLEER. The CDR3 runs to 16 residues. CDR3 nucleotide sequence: TGCGCCAGCAGCCGGATATGGCGGGATGAATACAATGAGCAGTTCTTC. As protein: CASSRIWRDEYNEQFF.

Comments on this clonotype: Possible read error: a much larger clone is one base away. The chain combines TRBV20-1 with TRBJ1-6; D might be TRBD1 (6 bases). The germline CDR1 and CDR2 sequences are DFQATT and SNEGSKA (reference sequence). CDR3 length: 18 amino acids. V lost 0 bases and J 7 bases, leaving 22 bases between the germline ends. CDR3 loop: CSARDPYAGAPSNSPLHF. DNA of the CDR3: TGCAGTGCTAGAGATCCCTACGCAGGGGCCCCCTCCAATTCACCCCTCCACTTT.

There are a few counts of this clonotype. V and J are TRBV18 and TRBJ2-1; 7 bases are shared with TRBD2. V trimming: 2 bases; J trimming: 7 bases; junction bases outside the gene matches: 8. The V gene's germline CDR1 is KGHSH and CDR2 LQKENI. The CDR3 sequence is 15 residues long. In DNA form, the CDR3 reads TGTGCCAGCTCACCAGCGAGCGGGACGGGTAATGAGCAGTTCTTC. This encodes CASSPASGTGNEQFF.

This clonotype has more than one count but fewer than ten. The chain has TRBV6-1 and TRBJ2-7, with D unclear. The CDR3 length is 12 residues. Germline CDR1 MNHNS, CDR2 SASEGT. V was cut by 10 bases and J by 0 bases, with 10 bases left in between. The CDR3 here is CATWAGSYEQYF. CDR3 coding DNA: TGTGCCACCTGGGCAGGCTCCTACGAGCAGTACTTC.

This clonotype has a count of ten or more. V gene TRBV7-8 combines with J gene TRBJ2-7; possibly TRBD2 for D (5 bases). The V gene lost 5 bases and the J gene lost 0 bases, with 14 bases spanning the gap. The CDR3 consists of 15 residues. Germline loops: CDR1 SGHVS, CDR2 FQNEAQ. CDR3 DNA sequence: TGTGCCAGCAGCCCGATGGCTGGGAGCTCCTACGAGCAGTACTTC. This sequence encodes CASSPMAGSSYEQYF. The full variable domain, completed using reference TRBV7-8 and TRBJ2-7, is GAGVSQSPRYKVAKRGQDVALRCDPISGHVSLFWYQQALGQGPEFLTYFQNEAQLDKSGLPSDRFFAERPEGSVSTLKIQRTQQEDSAVYLCASSPMAGSSYEQYFGPGTRLTVT.

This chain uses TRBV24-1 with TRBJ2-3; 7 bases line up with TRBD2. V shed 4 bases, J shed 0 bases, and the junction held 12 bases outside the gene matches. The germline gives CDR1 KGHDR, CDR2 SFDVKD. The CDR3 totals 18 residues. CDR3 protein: CATSDSSAGRGSTDTQYF. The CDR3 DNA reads TGTGCCACCAGTGACAGTTCAGCGGGACGGGGAAGCACAGATACGCAGTATTTT.

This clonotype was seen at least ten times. CDR3 in amino acids: CASSYRGGGSTDTQYF. The DNA of the CDR3 is TGTGCCAGCAGTTACCGCGGCGGGGGGAGTACAGATACGCAGTATTTT. The gene calls are TRBV6-5 and TRBJ2-3, with TRBD2 matching 8 bases. The CDR3 extends over 16 amino acids. Per germline, CDR1 MNHEY and CDR2 SVGAGI. The J segment lost 3 bases and the V segment lost 2 bases, leaving 7 bases of the junction unmatched.

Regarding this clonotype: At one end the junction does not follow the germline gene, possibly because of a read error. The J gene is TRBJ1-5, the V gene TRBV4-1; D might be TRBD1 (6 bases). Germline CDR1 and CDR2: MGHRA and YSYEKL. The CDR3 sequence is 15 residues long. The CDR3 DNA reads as TGCGCCGGCAGCCAGCTATCAGGGGTGGGCCAGCCCCAGCATTTT. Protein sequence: CAGSQLSGVGQPQHF.

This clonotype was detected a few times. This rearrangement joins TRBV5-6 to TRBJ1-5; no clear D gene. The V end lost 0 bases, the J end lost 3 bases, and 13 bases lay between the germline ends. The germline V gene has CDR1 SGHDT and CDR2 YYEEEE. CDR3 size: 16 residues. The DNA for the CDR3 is TGTGCCAGCAGCTTGGCGGCGTCTGAATACAATCAGCCCCAGCATTTT. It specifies CASSLAASEYNQPQHF.

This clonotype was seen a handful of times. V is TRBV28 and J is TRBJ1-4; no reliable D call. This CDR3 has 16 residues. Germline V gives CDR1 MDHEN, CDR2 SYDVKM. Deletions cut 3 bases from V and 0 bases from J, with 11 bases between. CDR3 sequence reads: CASSFTPPPTNEKLFF. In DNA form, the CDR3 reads TGTGCCAGCAGTTTTACCCCTCCACCAACTAATGAAAAACTGTTTTTT.

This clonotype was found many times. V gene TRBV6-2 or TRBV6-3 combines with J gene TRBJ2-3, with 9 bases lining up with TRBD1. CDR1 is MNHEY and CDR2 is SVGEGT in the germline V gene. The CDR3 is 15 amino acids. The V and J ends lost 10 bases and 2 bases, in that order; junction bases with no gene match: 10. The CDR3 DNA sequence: TGTGCCACCAACGACAGGGGGACCTTCACAGATACGCAGTATTTT. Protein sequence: CATNDRGTFTDTQYF.

The CDR3 loop is CSAEGQDPTGVTYEQYF. DNA of the CDR3: TGCAGTGCTGAAGGACAAGACCCTACGGGTGTCACCTACGAGCAGTACTTC. This chain connects TRBV20-1 to TRBJ2-7, with TRBD1 as a possible D gene (5 bases). The germline CDR1 and CDR2 sequences are DFQATT and SNEGSKA (reference sequence). The CDR3 sequence is 17 residues long. V lost 5 bases to trimming and J lost 2 bases, with 25 bases between them.

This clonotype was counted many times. The CDR3 DNA is TGCGCCAGCAGCCCCGATCCCCAGCTTCCTCCCTACGAGCAGTACTTC. Residues: CASSPDPQLPPYEQYF. V usage is TRBV4-3 and J usage is TRBJ2-7, with D uncertain. The V gene lost 4 bases and the J gene lost 2 bases, with 18 bases spanning the gap. This CDR3 region has 16 residues. Germline-derived CDR1 and CDR2 are LGHNA and YSLEER.

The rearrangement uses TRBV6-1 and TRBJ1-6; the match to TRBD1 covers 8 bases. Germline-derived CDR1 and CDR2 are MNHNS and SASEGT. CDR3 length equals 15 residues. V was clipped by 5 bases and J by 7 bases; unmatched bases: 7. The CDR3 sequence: CASSSTGGGNSPLHF. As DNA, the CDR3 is TGTGCCAGCAGTTCCACAGGGGGTGGCAATTCACCCCTCCACTTT.

The DNA for the CDR3 is TGTGCCAGCAGCCGTACGGGGGTTGCATCCTACGAGCAGTACTTC. This codes for CASSRTGVASYEQYF. V and J are TRBV3-1 and TRBJ2-7; maybe TRBD2 (6 bases). The CDR3 has 15 residues. Between the trimmed V and J ends, which lost 4 bases and 1 base, there was a span of 14 bases. Germline loops: CDR1 LGHDT, CDR2 YNNKEL (reference sequence).

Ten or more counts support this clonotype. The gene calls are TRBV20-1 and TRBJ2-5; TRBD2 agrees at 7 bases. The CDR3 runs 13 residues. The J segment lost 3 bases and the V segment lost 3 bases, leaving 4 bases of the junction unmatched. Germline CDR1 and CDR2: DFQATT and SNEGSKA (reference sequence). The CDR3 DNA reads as TGCAGTGCTAGCTGGGGGGGTGAAGAGACCCAGTACTTC. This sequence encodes CSASWGGEETQYF.

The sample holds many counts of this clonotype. CDR3 amino acids: CASSSYTYGNQPQHF. DNA for the CDR3: TGTGCCAGCAGTAGCTACACCTATGGCAATCAGCCCCAGCATTTT. The rearrangement joins TRBV6-2 or TRBV6-3 to TRBJ1-5; D unclear. V lost 5 bases and J lost 2, with 13 bases in between. The CDR3 has 15 residues. Germline CDR1 MNHEY, CDR2 SVGEGT.

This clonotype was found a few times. This CDR3 is CASSLEYGGFNTEAFF. CDR3 in DNA: TGTGCCAGCAGCTTAGAATACGGGGGCTTTAACACTGAAGCTTTCTTT. V and J are TRBV11-1 and TRBJ1-1; D may be TRBD1 (6 bases). The CDR3 has 16 amino acids. Trimming stripped 1 base from V and 2 bases from J, with 14 bases between. Germline V gene sequence: CDR1 SGHAT, CDR2 FQDESV (reference sequence).

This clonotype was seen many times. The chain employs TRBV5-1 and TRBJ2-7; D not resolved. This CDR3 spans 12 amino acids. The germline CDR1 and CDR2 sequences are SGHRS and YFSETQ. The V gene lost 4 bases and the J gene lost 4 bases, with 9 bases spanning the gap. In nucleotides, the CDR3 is TGCGCCAGCAGCATGGATCCTTACGAGCAGTACTTC. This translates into CASSMDPYEQYF.

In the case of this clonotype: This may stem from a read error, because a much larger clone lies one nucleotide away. This chain's CDR3 is CSANYQARDTQYF. CDR3 DNA: TGCAGTGCTAACTACCAAGCCCGAGATACGCAGTATTTT. V and J are TRBV20-1 and TRBJ2-3; D not certain. Germline loops: CDR1 DFQATT, CDR2 SNEGSKA (reference sequence). Deletions cut 4 bases from V and 5 bases from J, with 13 bases between. CDR3 length equals 13 residues.